These T cell receptor beta chains were read from a single sample in a study of blood T cell repertoires in COVID-19. Some clones are missing from TCRdb's copy, which holds only in-frame ones; the method was immunoSEQ multiplex PCR. Of around 170,000 clones listed, 83% are singletons. The sample was peripheral blood. Every receptor here comes from a human donor in a cohort sampled during active COVID-19. Both conserved end residues are part of each CDR3. D genes are given only for firm matches. Clone size, where shown, is once, few, many, or a class for clones that have expanded.

j_gene,abundance,d_gene,v_gene,CDR3nt,CDR3aa
TRBJ1-2,-,-,TRBV20-1,TGCAGTGCCGCACCGGGACACAGCTACACCTTC,CSAAPGHSYTF
TRBJ1-1,few,-,TRBV5-1,TGCGCCAGCAGCTGGGACTCCCAGAACACTGAAGCTTTCTTT,CASSWDSQNTEAFF
TRBJ2-5,-,TRBD2,TRBV12-3/TRBV12-4,TGTGCCAGCAGTCCTAGCGGGGGAGAGACCCAGTACTTC,CASSPSGGETQYF
TRBJ1-2,-,-,TRBV6-2/TRBV6-3,TGTGCCAGCAGTTACTCGGGGGCGGACTATGGCTACACCTTC,CASSYSGADYGYTF
TRBJ1-3,-,-,TRBV4-1,TGCGCCAGCAGCACCTTTGCAGGAGGCGGTGGAAACACCATATATTTT,CASSTFAGGGGNTIYF
TRBJ2-7,once,TRBD2,TRBV19,TGTGCCAGTAGTATAGGTCGGGGGGATCGGAAATACGAGCAGTACTTC,CASSIGRGDRKYEQYF
TRBJ2-7,-,TRBD2,TRBV11-2,TGTGCCAGCAGCTTAGGAATTACGGGGGGAAGGTACGAGCAGTACTTC,CASSLGITGGRYEQYF
TRBJ1-2,-,TRBD1,TRBV18,TGTGCCAGCTCACCTCCCGGACAGGGGGCTACTGGCTACACCTTC,CASSPPGQGATGYTF
TRBJ2-5,-,TRBD1,TRBV6-5,TGTGCCAGCAGTTACTCGACAGGGCTTCGCCAAGAGACCCAGTACTTC,CASSYSTGLRQETQYF
TRBJ2-5,-,TRBD2,TRBV19,TGTGCCAGTAGTATAGAAAGCGGGGGTACCCAAGAGACCCAGTACTTC,CASSIESGGTQETQYF
TRBJ2-7,-,-,TRBV9,TGTGCCAGCAGCACCCCGCCAGGGCGCGAGCAGTACTTC,CASSTPPGREQYF
TRBJ1-2,-,TRBD1,TRBV7-9,TGTGCCAGCAGCTTAAATACTGACAGGGCGAGCTATGGCTACACCTTC,CASSLNTDRASYGYTF
TRBJ2-7,-,TRBD2,TRBV4-1,TGCGCCAGCAGCCAAGATTACGGCGGGGGGGCCTACGAGCAGTACTTC,CASSQDYGGGAYEQYF
TRBJ2-7,-,-,TRBV27,TGTGCCGCCGAAAGGAGTCACCCCTACGAGCAGTACTTC,CAAERSHPYEQYF
TRBJ1-4,-,-,TRBV7-2,TGTGCCAGCAGCCCAGACAAGGGGCATGAAAAACTGTTTTTT,CASSPDKGHEKLFF
TRBJ2-3,-,TRBD2,TRBV7-9,TGTGCCAGCAGCTTTCCAGGACTAGCCGCAGATACGCAGTATTTT,CASSFPGLAADTQYF
TRBJ2-7,-,-,TRBV6-5,TGTGCCAGCAGTTACCGGGACTCCTCCTACGAGCAGTACTTC,CASSYRDSSYEQYF
TRBJ2-5,-,TRBD2,TRBV19,TGTGCCAGTAGTATACAGGGCCAGTCCAGCGGGGAAAGTGGGACCCAGTACTTC,CASSIQGQSSGESGTQYF
TRBJ1-4,once,-,TRBV24-1,TGTGCCACCAGTGATTTCGCAGGGTCTAATGAAAAACTGTTTTTT,CATSDFAGSNEKLFF
TRBJ1-3,-,-,TRBV6-5,TGTGCCAGCAGTTACTCGCGGGGGGGCTCTGGAAACACCATATATTTT,CASSYSRGGSGNTIYF
TRBJ2-7,-,TRBD2,TRBV10-3,TGTGCCATCACCCCGAGCGGGGCCACCTACGAGCAGTACTTC,CAITPSGATYEQYF
TRBJ2-7,-,-,TRBV10-3,TGTGCCATCAGTGAGTCCAAATTTTCGGCCTACGAGCAGTACTTC,CAISESKFSAYEQYF
TRBJ2-7,-,TRBD2,TRBV4-1,TGCGCCAGCAGCCAAGACGAGACTGTCTTAGCGGGGTTCTCCTACGAGCAGTACTTC,CASSQDETVLAGFSYEQYF
TRBJ1-3,-,-,TRBV5-1,TGCGCCAGCAGCTTGGGACAGGACTCTGGAAACACCATATATTTT,CASSLGQDSGNTIYF
TRBJ1-2,-,-,TRBV12-3/TRBV12-4,TGTGCCAGCAGTTCGGACTATGGCTACACCTTC,CASSSDYGYTF
TRBJ1-3,few,TRBD1,TRBV18,TGTGCCAGCTCACCCACCGGGACAGGGACTGGAAACACCATATATTTT,CASSPTGTGTGNTIYF
TRBJ2-3,-,TRBD2,TRBV7-9,TGTGCCAGCAGCCACTCTGGTGGGGAGGGGCAGTATTTT,CASSHSGGEGQYF
TRBJ2-1,once,-,TRBV7-9,TGTGCCAGCAGCCCCGACAGGTCCTCCTACAATGAGCAGTTCTTC,CASSPDRSSYNEQFF
TRBJ2-1,-,-,TRBV10-3,TGTGCCACCGATGCGGGGTGGCCCTACAATGAGCAGTTCTTC,CATDAGWPYNEQFF
TRBJ1-5,-,-,TRBV6-2/TRBV6-3,TGTGCCAGCAGTTACGTAGGGAGAGTCAATCAGCCCCAGCATTTT,CASSYVGRVNQPQHF
TRBJ2-7,-,-,TRBV5-1,TGCGCCAGCAGCCGTGCGGGTGCCTCCTACGAGCAGTACTTC,CASSRAGASYEQYF
TRBJ1-1,-,TRBD1,TRBV29-1,TGCAGCGTTGGAAGGGGGCTGAACACTGAAGCTTTCTTT,CSVGRGLNTEAFF
TRBJ1-3,once,TRBD1,TRBV16,TGTGCCAGCAGCCCTCAGATCGGGAGACAGGGGGCGGCTGGAAACACCATATATTTT,CASSPQIGRQGAAGNTIYF
TRBJ2-3,-,-,TRBV11-3,TGTGCCAGCAGCGGCCCCGGCGGGGGCACAGATACGCAGTATTTT,CASSGPGGGTDTQYF
TRBJ1-5,once,-,TRBV19,TGTGCCAGTAGTATAATAGCGGATCAGCCCCAGCATTTT,CASSIIADQPQHF
TRBJ2-7,-,-,TRBV5-6,TGTGCCAGCAGCTCTAACGATTACGAGCAGTACTTC,CASSSNDYEQYF
TRBJ2-5,once,TRBD2,TRBV24-1,TGTGCCACCAGTGAAGGAGCGGGGGGCACCTCCCAAGAGACCCAGTACTTC,CATSEGAGGTSQETQYF
TRBJ2-7,-,-,TRBV10-1,TGCGCCAGCAGTGCCTACACACAGGGAAGGCAGTACTTC,CASSAYTQGRQYF
TRBJ2-3,-,-,TRBV6-2/TRBV6-3,TGTGCCAGCAGTTACTCGAAAGGGGCAGATACGCAGTATTTT,CASSYSKGADTQYF
TRBJ2-6,-,-,TRBV5-1,TGCGCCAGCAGCCCCGAACTCGCTGGGGCCAACGTCCTGACTTTC,CASSPELAGANVLTF
TRBJ1-1,-,TRBD1,TRBV7-9,TGTGCCAGCAGCTTGGACAGGGCTGAAGCTTTCTTT,CASSLDRAEAFF
TRBJ2-7,-,-,TRBV6-5,TGTGCCAGCAAAAACCGGGACATCTCCTACGAGCAGTACTTC,CASKNRDISYEQYF
TRBJ2-7,-,TRBD1,TRBV3-1/TRBV3-2,TGTGCCAGCAGCCGAGGACAGGGGAACTACGAGCAGTACTTC,CASSRGQGNYEQYF
TRBJ2-4,-,TRBD2,TRBV2,TGTGCCAGCTCGACTAGCGGGAGCCGGGGCAAAAACATTCAGTACTTC,CASSTSGSRGKNIQYF
TRBJ1-3,-,-,TRBV7-9,TGTGCCAGCAGCTTAATCTTGGGGCAGTCTGGAAACACCATATATTTT,CASSLILGQSGNTIYF
TRBJ1-1,few,-,TRBV3-1/TRBV3-2,TGTGCCAGCAGCTCCCAGGTCATGAACACTGAAGCTTTCTTT,CASSSQVMNTEAFF
TRBJ1-5,few,TRBD1,TRBV30,TGTGCCTGGAGTGTAGGGGGACAGGGTGCTCAGCCCCAGCATTTT,CAWSVGGQGAQPQHF
TRBJ1-2,-,-,TRBV28,TGTGCCAGCAGTTTAAAGGGGTATGGCTACACCTTC,CASSLKGYGYTF
TRBJ1-2,-,TRBD1,TRBV5-6,TGTGCCAGCTCGGGACAGGGTAGTTGGAACTATGGCTACACCTTC,CASSGQGSWNYGYTF
TRBJ1-6,-,-,TRBV9,TGTGCCAGCAGCTTTCGGACAGCCAATTCACCCCTCCACTTT,CASSFRTANSPLHF
TRBJ2-5,-,TRBD2,TRBV5-6,TGTGCCAGCAGCTTGGGCGGTTGGACTAGCGGGTTAGAGACCCAGTACTTC,CASSLGGWTSGLETQYF
TRBJ2-1,-,TRBD2,TRBV5-1,TGCGCCAGCAGCTTGTTGGCTAGCGGGGGGGCGGGCTCCTACAATGAGCAGTTCTTC,CASSLLASGGAGSYNEQFF
TRBJ2-7,-,-,TRBV5-4,TGTGCCAGCAGTAGTCCAAGCTCCTACGAGCAGTACTTC,CASSSPSSYEQYF